A single sample gave rise to the 32 T cell receptor beta chains below, sequenced in a study of T cell repertoires in cytomegalovirus infection. Their specific antigens are unknown. Via MiXCR, TCRdb re-called the reads, giving one row per CDR3 protein. The sample shows about 770,000 distinct CDR3 sequences, around 29% of them seen only once. The sequences come from cultured CD8+ T cells from PBMCs, collected from culture after CMV antigen stimulation. The receptor source for this set is a human donor in good health (CMV status not recorded). Some clones in this sample may be carry-over from other donors' samples.

In its sample, this clonotype was seen a few times. CDR3 in DNA: TGTGCCAGCAGCTCGTCCGCGACAGGGGACTACGAGCAGTACTTC. Its protein is CASSSSATGDYEQYF. The genes are TRBV7-9 and TRBJ2-7; 8 nucleotides agree with TRBD1. With V trimmed by 4 bases and J by 3 bases, 8 bases remained unmatched. The CDR3 runs to 15 residues. Germline V lookup: CDR1 SEHNR, CDR2 FQNEAQ (reference sequence).

This clonotype has a handful of counts. The V call is TRBV7-9, the J call TRBJ1-6, with D tentatively TRBD1 (5 bases). The V gene's germline CDR1 is SEHNR and CDR2 FQNEAQ (reference sequence). The CDR3 is 15 residues long. V gave up 1 base and J gave up 7 bases, with 11 bases separating them. CDR3 sequence reads: CASSLVTGGNSPLHF. The CDR3 DNA reads as TGTGCCAGCAGCTTAGTAACGGGGGGGAATTCACCCCTCCACTTT.

The chain carries TRBV6-8 and TRBJ2-7; 8 positions agree with TRBD1. The CDR3 contains 16 residues. The germline CDR1 and CDR2 sequences are MNHGY and SAAAGT. J gave up 5 bases and V 4 bases, and 13 bases lay outside the gene matches. The CDR3 coding sequence is TGTGCCAGCAGTTTAACCGAGACAGGGGAAGGTAACGAGCAGTACTTC. It yields the protein CASSLTETGEGNEQYF.

This clonotype was counted only a few times. The chain combines TRBV2 with TRBJ1-6; D is unclear. Germline V lookup: CDR1 SNHLY, CDR2 FYNNEI. This CDR3 has 17 residues. V was shortened by 3 bases and J by 6 bases, with 18 bases between the two germline ends. CDR3 protein: CASSDGFWSGSNSPLHF. CDR3 coding DNA: TGTGCCAGCAGTGATGGATTCTGGTCGGGGTCTAATTCACCCCTCCACTTT.

The J gene is TRBJ2-3, the V gene TRBV12-3 or TRBV12-4, with 7 bases aligning to TRBD2. V shed 5 bases, J shed 6 bases, and the junction held 8 bases outside the gene matches. This CDR3 spans 14 amino acids. The CDR3: CASSPLLGGDTQYF. Written as DNA, the CDR3 is TGTGCCAGCAGTCCCCTTTTGGGGGGGGATACGCAGTATTTT.

V and J are TRBV6-5 and TRBJ2-1; D uncertain. CDR3 size: 15 residues. The germline V and J ends were trimmed by 0 bases and 5 bases, with 11 bases remaining between them. CDR1 is MNHEY, CDR2 SVGAGI, per germline. CDR3 coding DNA: TGTGCCAGCAGTTACTCGCGCGGCGGTAACAATGAGCAGTTCTTC. Its translation is CASSYSRGGNNEQFF.

This clonotype was seen only a few times. The chain links TRBV15 to TRBJ2-5; D gene ambiguous. Trimming pared 0 bases from V and 1 base from J, leaving 6 bases between. Germline V gene sequence: CDR1 LNHNV, CDR2 YYDKDF (reference sequence). The CDR3 length is 14 residues. CDR3 coding DNA: TGTGCCACCAGCAGAGATGGGGTCCAAGAGACCCAGTACTTC. This sequence encodes CATSRDGVQETQYF.

In its sample, this clonotype was seen a few times. The rearrangement links TRBV27 to TRBJ2-1; D is perhaps TRBD2 (5 bases). Trimming removed 2 bases at V and 4 bases at J, with 9 bases between. The CDR3 has 14 amino acids. Germline CDR1 MNHEY, CDR2 SMNVEV (reference sequence). CDR3 sequence (DNA): TGTGCCAGCAGTTTACCGGGATCATACAATGAGCAGTTCTTC. This gives the protein CASSLPGSYNEQFF.

This clonotype was recorded many times. The J gene is TRBJ2-6, the V gene TRBV19; D is possibly TRBD2 (5 bases). Trimming shortened V by 10 bases and J by 4 bases, and 14 bases separated the two germline ends. CDR3 length: 14 residues. Germline CDR1 reads LNHDA; CDR2 reads SQIVND (reference sequence). The CDR3 nucleotides are TGTGCCACCGGGAAAGCTGGGGGGGCCAACGTCCTGACTTTC. Translation: CATGKAGGANVLTF.

In its sample, this clonotype was seen a few times. The chain uses TRBV6-6 and TRBJ1-4; D is perhaps TRBD1 (6 bases). The CDR3 totals 16 residues. Deletions cut 5 bases from V and 0 bases from J, with 13 bases between. The germline V gene has CDR1 MNHNY and CDR2 SVGAGI (reference sequence). Here the CDR3 reads CASSNGRQATNEKLFF. The CDR3 DNA sequence: TGTGCCAGCAGTAACGGGAGACAGGCAACTAATGAAAAACTGTTTTTT.

The chain recombines TRBV6-5 with TRBJ2-7; possible D gene TRBD1, 5 bases. This CDR3 has 14 residues. V lost 0 bases and J lost 5, with 11 bases in between. Germline V gene data show CDR1 as MNHEY and CDR2 as SVGAGI. The CDR3 loop is CASSYSGQGNEQYF. The CDR3 DNA sequence: TGTGCCAGCAGTTACTCGGGTCAGGGAAACGAGCAGTACTTC.

This clonotype appeared many times. The chain recombines TRBV7-9 with TRBJ1-2; no firm D call. Looked up from germline, CDR1 is SEHNR and CDR2 is FQNEAQ (reference sequence). This CDR3 is 11 amino acids long. Trimming removed 4 bases from V and 4 bases from J, with 4 bases in between. The CDR3 DNA reads TGTGCCAGCAGCTCACCCTATGGCTACACCTTC. It specifies CASSSPYGYTF. Full variable domain (remainder filled in from reference TRBV7-9 and TRBJ1-2): DTGVSQNPRHKITKRGQNVTFRCDPISEHNRLYWYRQTLGQGPEFLTYFQNEAQLEKSRLLSDRFSAERPKGSFSTLEIQRTEQGDSAMYLCASSSPYGYTFGSGTRLTVV.

This clonotype occurred a few times. The chain uses TRBV12-5 and TRBJ2-5; possibly TRBD2 for D (7 bases). V was pared by 3 bases and J by 2 bases, with 13 bases between. The CDR3 has 15 amino acids. The germline gives CDR1 LGHNT, CDR2 FRNRAP. The CDR3 loop reads CASGFRRGGQETQYF. CDR3 nucleotide sequence: TGTGCTAGTGGTTTCAGAAGGGGGGGTCAAGAGACCCAGTACTTC.

The chain recombines TRBV6-5 with TRBJ2-2; 8 bases align to TRBD1. The CDR3 is 15 amino acids. Germline loops: CDR1 MNHEY, CDR2 SVGAGI. V lost 2 bases, J lost 3 bases, and 2 bases stayed unmatched. This CDR3 reads CASSYAGGDTGELFF. As DNA, the CDR3 is TGTGCCAGCAGTTACGCAGGGGGCGACACCGGGGAGCTGTTTTTT.

This clonotype was seen more than once but under ten times. The gene calls are TRBV6-1 and TRBJ1-1; unclear D gene. The CDR3 has 12 residues. Germline lookup yields CDR1 MNHNS and CDR2 SASEGT. V lost 5 bases and J lost 6, with 10 bases in between. CDR3: CASSSDAAEAFF. The CDR3 nucleotides read TGTGCCAGCAGTTCGGATGCCGCTGAAGCTTTCTTT.

This chain links TRBV10-3 with TRBJ2-2; D uncertain. V lost 6 bases and J 1 base, leaving 12 bases between the germline ends. CDR3 size: 15 residues. CDR1 is ENHRY and CDR2 is SYGVKD in the germline V gene. CDR3 nucleotide sequence: TGTGCCATCAGCCCTCCCAATTTGAACACCGGGGAGCTGTTTTTT. The encoded protein is CAISPPNLNTGELFF.

This clonotype was observed a handful of times. J is TRBJ2-5 and V is TRBV2; 11 nucleotides agree with TRBD2. Germline trimming cut 1 base from V and 5 bases from J; bases unmatched to any gene: 3. There are 15 residues in the CDR3. Germline-derived CDR1 and CDR2 are SNHLY and FYNNEI. CDR3 loop: CASSEVTSGVETQYF. In nucleotides, the CDR3 is TGTGCCAGCAGTGAAGTGACTAGCGGGGTCGAGACCCAGTACTTC.

The V and J genes are TRBV27 and TRBJ2-7; D unclear. Germline V CDR1 and CDR2: MNHEY, SMNVEV (reference sequence). The CDR3 has 14 residues. Deletions cut 0 bases from V and 7 bases from J, with 13 bases between. CDR3 sequence: CASSLSLTTKEQYF. CDR3 nucleotides: TGTGCCAGCAGTTTATCGTTGACGACCAAAGAGCAGTACTTC.

This clonotype was detected ten times or more. The rearrangement joins TRBV20-1 to TRBJ2-2, with no clear D. V lost 0 bases and J 4 bases, leaving 9 bases between the germline ends. The CDR3 contains 14 residues. Germline V gives CDR1 DFQATT, CDR2 SNEGSKA (reference sequence). The CDR3 DNA reads as TGCAGTGCTAGAGATCTGACCAGCACCGGGGAGCTGTTTTTT. Its translation: CSARDLTSTGELFF.

V gene TRBV7-6 combines with J gene TRBJ1-1, with D perhaps matching TRBD1 (6 bases). Between the trimmed V and J ends, which lost 4 bases and 1 base, there was a span of 10 bases. CDR3 size: 14 residues. Germline V CDR1 and CDR2: SGHVS, FNYEAQ. In DNA form, the CDR3 reads TGTGCCAGCAGCTCGACAGGCCCGAACACTGAAGCTTTCTTT. Amino acid sequence: CASSSTGPNTEAFF.

This clonotype was counted only a few times. The chain employs TRBV12-3 or TRBV12-4 and TRBJ1-1; 7 positions agree with TRBD1. V lost 6 bases, J lost 0 bases, and 7 bases stayed unmatched. The CDR3 is made up of 15 amino acids. The CDR3 nucleotides are TGTGCCAGCAGGCCACCAGGGGGAATGAACACTGAAGCTTTCTTT. Translating it yields CASRPPGGMNTEAFF.

The J gene is TRBJ2-7, the V gene TRBV7-3; D call uncertain. V shed 4 bases and J shed 2 bases, with 9 bases lying between them. The CDR3 consists of 13 residues. Per germline, CDR1 SGHTA and CDR2 FQGTGA. For the CDR3, the DNA is TGTGCCAGCAGCTCTTCAGGACCCTACGAGCAGTACGTC. Translation gives CASSSSGPYEQYV.

CDR3 region: CAISEPITGPNTEAFF. The CDR3, as DNA: TGTGCCATCAGCGAGCCCATCACAGGACCCAACACTGAAGCTTTCTTT. V gene TRBV10-3 combines with J gene TRBJ1-1, with TRBD1 as a possible D gene (5 bases). V lost 6 bases to trimming and J lost 2 bases, with 19 bases between them. From germline, CDR1 is ENHRY and CDR2 SYGVKD. The CDR3 is 16 residues long.

The chain is built from TRBV4-3 and TRBJ2-1, with D possibly TRBD2 on 7 matching bases. V was cut by 0 bases and J by 10 bases, with 13 bases left in between. Per the germline V gene, CDR1 is LGHNA and CDR2 is YSLEER. There are 14 residues in the CDR3. In DNA, the CDR3 is TGCGCCAGCAGCCAAGATGGGGGGGGCGAAGAGCAGTTCTTC. As protein: CASSQDGGGEEQFF.

The chain carries TRBV11-2 and TRBJ2-5; perhaps TRBD1 as D (6 bases). Germline V gene lookup returns CDR1 SGHAT and CDR2 FQNNGV. V lost 2 bases and J 3 bases, leaving 10 bases between the germline ends. The CDR3 length is 14 residues. In DNA, the CDR3 is TGTGCCAGCAGCTTACCAGGGGACGAAGAGACCCAGTACTTC. It yields the protein CASSLPGDEETQYF.

The chain is built from TRBV28 and TRBJ2-7; D is possibly TRBD1 (6 bases). Trimming left V 5 bases short and J 10 bases short, with 15 bases between. The CDR3 covers 12 residues. Germline values: CDR1 MDHEN, CDR2 SYDVKM. CDR3 in amino acids: CASSNYGTPQYV. The DNA of the CDR3 is TGTGCCAGCAGTAACTACGGGACACCTCAGTACGTC.

The V and J genes are TRBV6-5 and TRBJ2-1, with 7 bases matching TRBD1. The CDR3 sequence is 16 residues long. With V trimmed by 4 bases and J by 4 bases, 10 bases remained unmatched. Germline V lookup: CDR1 MNHEY, CDR2 SVGAGI. As DNA, the CDR3 is TGTGCCAGCAGTTCTGCTCGGACAGGCGGATACAATGAGCAGTTCTTC. Its protein is CASSSARTGGYNEQFF.

This chain connects TRBV5-6 to TRBJ1-2, with TRBD1 matching over 9 bases. The ends lost 4 bases at V and 2 bases at J; junction bases unmatched: 3. Germline V lookup: CDR1 SGHDT, CDR2 YYEEEE. This CDR3 spans 14 amino acids. CDR3 coding DNA: TGTGCCAGCAGCGACGGGACAGGGAACTATGGCTACACCTTC. Translating gives CASSDGTGNYGYTF.

This clonotype showed up just a few times. The chain has TRBV28 and TRBJ1-2; D is unresolved. From germline, CDR1 is MDHEN and CDR2 SYDVKM. The V end lost 2 bases, the J end lost 3 bases, and 4 bases lay between the germline ends. The CDR3 loop spans 12 amino acids. CDR3 nucleotide sequence: TGTGCCAGCAGTTTACTGCACTATGGCTACACCTTC. Translated, it gives CASSLLHYGYTF.

The V call is TRBV19, the J call TRBJ2-1; D is ambiguous. The CDR3 is made up of 13 amino acids. Germline loops: CDR1 LNHDA, CDR2 SQIVND (reference sequence). Trimming removed 3 bases from V and 4 bases from J, with 7 bases in between. The CDR3 DNA sequence: TGTGCCAGTAGTATCTTAGGATACAATGAGCAGTTCTTC. As protein: CASSILGYNEQFF.

The chain links TRBV20-1 to TRBJ2-6; unclear D gene. Germline CDR1 reads DFQATT; CDR2 reads SNEGSKA (reference sequence). V dropped 4 bases and J dropped 2 bases, with 6 bases sitting between them. The CDR3 spans 13 residues. The CDR3 here is CSAKGPGANVLTF. The CDR3 nucleotides are TGCAGTGCTAAAGGACCTGGGGCCAACGTCCTGACTTTC.

This clonotype came up a few times. The chain joins TRBV7-8 to TRBJ1-2; D gene uncertain. V was pared by 0 bases and J by 5 bases, with 10 bases between. The CDR3 spans 14 residues. The germline V gene has CDR1 SGHVS and CDR2 FQNEAQ. DNA of the CDR3: TGTGCCAGCAGCTTAGCGATCCTCTCTTATGGCTACACCTTC. Its protein product is CASSLAILSYGYTF.